This TCR beta chain was retrieved from a study of blood T cell repertoires in COVID-19. This CDR3 contains 15 residues. V lost 8 bases and J lost 10; bases outside the gene matches: 15. CDR1 is WNHNN, CDR2 SYGVQD, per germline (reference sequence). Sequenced by immunoSEQ multiplex PCR; TCRdb stores in-frame clones only, minus some. The sample carries approximately 150,000 clones, roughly nine tenths recorded once. Specimen: PBMCs or T cells enriched from blood (not recorded which). The chain recombines TRBV10-1 with TRBJ2-1; 9 positions match TRBD1. This TCR was recovered from a woman in her 40s who had been exposed to COVID-19. Here the CDR3 DNA reads TGCGCCAGCTCCAGGGACAGGGCTCGGTTTGAAGAGCAGTTCTTC. As protein: CASSRDRARFEEQFF.